This T cell receptor beta chain appears in the sequencing data of a study of cytomegalovirus exposure and HLA in healthy donors. Trimming took 0 bases from V and 5 from J, leaving 10 bases between them. Germline values: CDR1 LGHNA, CDR2 YNFKEQ. The CDR3 covers 14 residues. The primer mix had 60 Vbeta and 13 Jbeta primers. Original methodology: An analysis that came later counted 70 million to 100 million unique TCR beta chains, approximately 9.9 million shared. Data came from immunoSEQ multiplex PCR; TCRdb stores just in-frame clones and leaves some out. Clonal size and the V and J genes are those of that table, whereas D and trimming came from the DNA. This table holds about 130,000 clones.

Sequencing was done on a sample of PBMCs. This chain connects TRBV4-2 to TRBJ1-1, with D possibly being TRBD1 (5 bases). The source is a woman aged 55-70 years in good health and CMV-seronegative. The CDR3 is CASSQDPQGTEAFF. DNA of the CDR3: TGTGCCAGCAGCCAAGACCCCCAGGGAACTGAAGCTTTCTTT.